Listed below are T cell receptor beta chains from one sample, sequenced in a study of blood T cell repertoires in COVID-19. Repertoires were generated with immunoSEQ multiplex PCR, while TCRdb's copy carries only in-frame clones and drops some. Of fewer than 500,000 clones listed, about 80% are singletons. The sample taken for sequencing was peripheral blood. These receptors all come from a human donor with acute or convalescent COVID-19. The donor label of this sample is uncertain. Each CDR3 is given with its conserved first and last residue. The D gene is left open where the match is weak. Clone size is not always given. Where it is, it says once, few, many or a class for expanded clones.

- TRBJ1-4 few TRBV19 CASSRGDFNEKLFF TGTGCCAGTAGCCGGGGGGACTTTAATGAAAAACTGTTTTTT
- TRBJ1-2 - TRBV18 CASSPSSVRRTYTSIENGYTF TGTGCCAGCTCACCGAGTTCGGTCCGGAGAACCTACACATCTATCGAAAATGGCTACACCTTC
- TRBJ2-7 - TRBV2 CASSRRGDYEQYF TGTGCCAGCAGTCGCAGGGGCGACTACGAGCAGTACTTC
- TRBJ2-2 - TRBV28 CASSLRGTGELFF TGTGCCAGCAGTTTAAGGGGAACCGGGGAGCTGTTTTTT
TRBD2 TRBJ2-4 - TRBV12-3/TRBV12-4 CASSLSKAGVQYF TGTGCCAGCAGCCTATCAAAGGCGGGAGTTCAGTACTTC
- TRBJ1-1 once TRBV3-1/TRBV3-2 CASSPVPRGTEAFF TGTGCCAGCAGCCCGGTCCCAAGGGGCACTGAAGCTTTCTTT
TRBD1 TRBJ2-3 - TRBV6-5 CASSRQGSTDTQYF TGTGCCAGCAGCCGACAGGGCAGCACAGATACGCAGTATTTT
- TRBJ1-1 - TRBV19 CASHPTGYRGGSMNTEAFF TGTGCCAGTCACCCAACAGGATATCGGGGAGGGTCAATGAACACTGAAGCTTTCTTT
TRBD2 TRBJ2-1 - TRBV7-8 CASSGTSGHSYNEQFF TGTGCCAGCAGCGGGACTAGCGGACACTCCTACAATGAGCAGTTCTTC
- TRBJ1-2 few TRBV5-1 CASSLSAANYGYTF TGCGCCAGCAGCTTGTCCGCAGCTAACTATGGCTACACCTTC
TRBD2 TRBJ2-1 - TRBV24-1 CATGGETSGVRGDEQFF TGTGCCACCGGGGGGGAGACTAGCGGGGTGAGAGGGGATGAGCAGTTCTTC
- TRBJ1-1 once TRBV28 CASGTPLQDTEAFF TGTGCCAGCGGGACACCCCTACAGGACACTGAAGCTTTCTTT
- TRBJ1-4 few TRBV18 CASSPDRVNEKLFF TGTGCCAGCTCACCGGACAGAGTTAATGAAAAACTGTTTTTT
- TRBJ2-1 - TRBV6-2/TRBV6-3 CASSYATVYNEQFF TGTGCCAGCAGTTATGCTACAGTATACAATGAGCAGTTCTTC
TRBD1 TRBJ1-1 - TRBV9 CASSVAGTGSTEAFF TGTGCCAGCAGCGTAGCTGGGACAGGGTCGACTGAAGCTTTCTTT
- TRBJ1-6 - TRBV15 CATSRDSRTQWSSYNSPLHF TGTGCCACCAGCAGAGATAGCCGGACACAGTGGAGCTCCTATAATTCACCCCTCCACTTT
- TRBJ1-3 - TRBV19 CASSVSQGFSGNTIYF TGTGCCAGTAGTGTGTCTCAGGGCTTCTCTGGAAACACCATATATTTT
- TRBJ2-1 - TRBV5-4 CASSTSRGRSSYNEQFF TGTGCCAGCAGCACCTCCCGGGGTCGCAGCTCCTACAATGAGCAGTTCTTC
TRBD2 TRBJ2-7 few TRBV7-9 CASGAGAGRRDEQYF TGTGCCAGCGGCGCGGGAGCCGGCAGGCGTGACGAGCAGTACTTC
TRBD1 TRBJ2-1 - TRBV19 CASSISRGRINEQFF TGTGCCAGTAGTATCTCCAGGGGGCGCATCAATGAGCAGTTCTTC
TRBD1 TRBJ1-4 few TRBV19 CASSTRQGNEKLFF TGTGCCAGTAGTACCCGACAGGGTAATGAAAAACTGTTTTTT
TRBD1 TRBJ1-3 - TRBV10-3 CAIRGDRVSGNTIYF TGTGCCATCAGGGGGGACAGGGTATCTGGAAACACCATATATTTT
- TRBJ2-4 - TRBV28 CASSPQGLGKNIQYF TGTGCCAGCAGTCCGCAGGGGCTTGGCAAAAACATTCAGTACTTC
- TRBJ1-6 - TRBV19 CASSRIGGRNSPLHF TGTGCCAGTAGCAGGATAGGGGGTAGGAATTCACCCCTCCACTTT
- TRBJ2-1 - TRBV30 CAWSILPGLSSYNEQFF TGTGCCTGGAGTATCTTGCCGGGACTTAGCTCCTACAATGAGCAGTTCTTC
- TRBJ2-3 - TRBV24-1 CATSRGGTGYTDTQYF TGTGCCACCAGTCGCGGCGGCACAGGGTACACAGATACGCAGTATTTT
- TRBJ1-2 - TRBV3-1/TRBV3-2 CASSQGGAGNYGYTF TGTGCCAGCAGCCAGGGCGGGGCAGGAAACTATGGCTACACCTTC
- TRBJ2-7 - TRBV30 CAWAKQGEQYF TGTGCCTGGGCGAAACAGGGTGAGCAGTACTTC
- TRBJ2-1 - TRBV2 CASEANLGSLTEQFF TGTGCCAGCGAGGCGAACCTTGGGAGCCTAACTGAGCAGTTCTTC
- TRBJ2-7 - TRBV18 CASSPGQLQYEQYF TGTGCCAGCTCACCTGGGCAGCTTCAATACGAGCAGTACTTC
- TRBJ2-2 - TRBV5-1 CASSLAQGPGELFF TGCGCCAGCAGCTTGGCGCAGGGTCCCGGGGAGCTGTTTTTT
- TRBJ2-2 - TRBV10-3 CAISVQGNTGELFF TGTGCCATCAGTGTACAGGGGAACACCGGGGAGCTGTTTTTT
- TRBJ2-7 once TRBV11-3 CASSFGDIDEQYF TGTGCCAGCAGCTTTGGGGACATCGACGAGCAGTACTTC
TRBD1 TRBJ1-1 - TRBV18 CASSPGQVLAEAFF TGTGCCAGCTCACCGGGACAGGTTCTCGCTGAAGCTTTCTTT
- TRBJ1-2 few TRBV6-1 CASSEAWQRSGYTF TGTGCCAGCAGTGAAGCGTGGCAGAGGAGTGGCTACACCTTC
TRBD1 TRBJ2-1 - TRBV15 CATSRDYGRGNEQFF TGTGCCACCAGCAGAGATTACGGCAGGGGGAATGAGCAGTTCTTC
TRBD1 TRBJ1-4 few TRBV15 CATSRGTGDVEKLFF TGTGCCACCAGCAGAGGGACAGGGGACGTTGAAAAACTGTTTTTT
- TRBJ2-7 - TRBV3-1/TRBV3-2 CASGDLPLEGQYF TGTGCCAGCGGAGATCTTCCACTAGAAGGGCAGTACTTC
- TRBJ1-2 - TRBV21-1 CASPLRGGYGYTF TGTGCCAGCCCACTAAGGGGGGGATACGGCTACACCTTC
- TRBJ1-1 - TRBV14 CASSSQGRATEAFF TGTGCCAGCAGCTCACAGGGTAGGGCCACTGAAGCTTTCTTT
- TRBJ1-5 few TRBV5-3 CARGGGQPQHF TGTGCCAGAGGGGGGGGTCAGCCCCAGCATTTT
- TRBJ1-4 - TRBV30 CAWSIQGVGNEKLFF TGTGCCTGGAGCATACAGGGAGTCGGTAATGAAAAACTGTTTTTT
- TRBJ1-5 - TRBV28 CASRGSGGPYSNQPQHF TGTGCCAGCAGGGGGAGCGGGGGACCGTATAGCAATCAGCCCCAGCATTTT
- TRBJ1-1 - TRBV19 CASSPAGWFTEAFF TGTGCCAGCTCACCGGCAGGGTGGTTCACTGAAGCTTTCTTT
- TRBJ1-5 few TRBV18 CASSSYRDNQPQHF TGTGCCAGCTCATCGTACAGGGATAATCAGCCCCAGCATTTT
- TRBJ1-6 - TRBV6-5 CASRTGTGALHF TGTGCCAGCAGGACCGGGACGGGAGCCCTCCACTTT
- TRBJ2-1 - TRBV10-3 CAISVGNEQFF TGTGCCATCAGTGTCGGCAATGAGCAGTTCTTC
- TRBJ1-1 - TRBV11-3 CASSADGGNTEAFF TGTGCCAGCAGCGCAGACGGCGGGAACACTGAAGCTTTCTTT